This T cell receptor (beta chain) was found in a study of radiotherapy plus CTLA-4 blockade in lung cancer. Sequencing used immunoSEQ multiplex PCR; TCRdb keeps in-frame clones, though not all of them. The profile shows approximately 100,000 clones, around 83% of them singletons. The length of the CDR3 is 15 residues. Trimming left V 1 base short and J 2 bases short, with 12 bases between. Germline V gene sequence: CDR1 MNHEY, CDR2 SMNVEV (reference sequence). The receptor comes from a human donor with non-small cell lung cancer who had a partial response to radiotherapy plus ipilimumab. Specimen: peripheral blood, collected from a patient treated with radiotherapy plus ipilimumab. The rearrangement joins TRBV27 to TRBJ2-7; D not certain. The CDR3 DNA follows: TGTGCCAGCAGTTTATTTGGCGGTGGAGCCTACGAGCAGTACTTC. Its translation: CASSLFGGGAYEQYF.